The rows below give T cell receptor beta chains drawn from one sample of a study of blood T cell repertoires in COVID-19. This table comes from immunoSEQ multiplex PCR, and its TCRdb copy is limited to in-frame clones, with some not included. The sample lists 300,000 or so clones, approximately 91% seen once, with around 2% in the top ten. The sample consisted of peripheral blood. The source of these receptors is a woman under 40 with COVID-19, enrolled during active disease. Each CDR3 is given with its conserved first and last residue. Fields, in order: clone size, D gene, J gene, V gene, CDR3 DNA, CDR3 protein. The D gene is left open where the match is weak. Some rows mark clone size as missing; the rest say once, few, many or name a class of expanded clone.

clone size: .
D gene: TRBD2
J gene: TRBJ2-1
V gene: TRBV3-1/TRBV3-2
CDR3 DNA: TGTGCCAGCAGCCAAGATCTTCGACTAGCGGGAGGAGGCTACAATGAGCAGTTCTTC
CDR3 protein: CASSQDLRLAGGGYNEQFF

clone size: .
D gene: .
J gene: TRBJ1-2
V gene: TRBV5-1
CDR3 DNA: TGCGCCAGCAGCGCCTCGGACAGCAACTATGGCTACACCTTC
CDR3 protein: CASSASDSNYGYTF

clone size: few
D gene: .
J gene: TRBJ2-7
V gene: TRBV6-2/TRBV6-3
CDR3 DNA: TGTGCCAGCAGTCAAATAGGGGGATACGAGCAGTACTTC
CDR3 protein: CASSQIGGYEQYF

clone size: .
D gene: .
J gene: TRBJ2-3
V gene: TRBV6-5
CDR3 DNA: TGTGCCAGCAGCCGTGCGAGTCCTAGCACAGATACGCAGTATTTT
CDR3 protein: CASSRASPSTDTQYF

clone size: .
D gene: .
J gene: TRBJ2-6
V gene: TRBV28
CDR3 DNA: TGTGCCAGCAGTTTATGGGGGGGGCCGGCTGGGGCCAACGTCCTGACTTTC
CDR3 protein: CASSLWGGPAGANVLTF

clone size: .
D gene: .
J gene: TRBJ1-5
V gene: TRBV10-3
CDR3 DNA: TGTGCCATCAGTGATATTAATCAGCCCCAGCATTTT
CDR3 protein: CAISDINQPQHF

clone size: .
D gene: TRBD2
J gene: TRBJ2-1
V gene: TRBV2
CDR3 DNA: TGTGCCAGCAGTGCGGGAGGGGGAAATTACAATGAGCAGTTCTTC
CDR3 protein: CASSAGGGNYNEQFF

clone size: .
D gene: TRBD1
J gene: TRBJ1-2
V gene: TRBV7-9
CDR3 DNA: TGTGCCAGCATCCCGGGACAGGTCGATGGCTACACCTTC
CDR3 protein: CASIPGQVDGYTF

clone size: .
D gene: TRBD1
J gene: TRBJ2-3
V gene: TRBV29-1
CDR3 DNA: TGCAGCGGGCTGAGACAGGGGAGAAGCACAGATACGCAGTATTTT
CDR3 protein: CSGLRQGRSTDTQYF

clone size: few
D gene: .
J gene: TRBJ1-4
V gene: TRBV9
CDR3 DNA: TGTGCCAGCAGCGCCGAGGGGGCAACTAATGAAAAACTGTTTTTT
CDR3 protein: CASSAEGATNEKLFF

clone size: .
D gene: TRBD2
J gene: TRBJ2-1
V gene: TRBV30
CDR3 DNA: TGTGCCTGGAGTGTACGCTGGCGGGAGGAGGGCAATGAGCAGTTCTTC
CDR3 protein: CAWSVRWREEGNEQFF

clone size: .
D gene: TRBD2
J gene: TRBJ2-1
V gene: TRBV19
CDR3 DNA: TGTGCCAGTAGTATTCCCACGGGAGGTAGCAATGAGCAGTTCTTC
CDR3 protein: CASSIPTGGSNEQFF

clone size: .
D gene: .
J gene: TRBJ1-1
V gene: TRBV24-1
CDR3 DNA: TGTGCCACCAGTGACCTCCGGGAAGCTTTCTTT
CDR3 protein: CATSDLREAFF

clone size: .
D gene: TRBD2
J gene: TRBJ2-1
V gene: TRBV7-8
CDR3 DNA: TGTGCCAGCAGCCCGCGCGTAGGACTAGCGGGAGAGGAGCAGTTCTTC
CDR3 protein: CASSPRVGLAGEEQFF

clone size: .
D gene: TRBD1
J gene: TRBJ1-3
V gene: TRBV9
CDR3 DNA: TGTGCCAGCAGCGCCCAGACAGGGGGCGCGGACACCATATATTTT
CDR3 protein: CASSAQTGGADTIYF

clone size: .
D gene: TRBD2
J gene: TRBJ2-2
V gene: TRBV7-8
CDR3 DNA: TGTGCCAGCAGCGCGACTAGCGTGAACACCGGGGAGCTGTTTTTT
CDR3 protein: CASSATSVNTGELFF

clone size: .
D gene: TRBD2
J gene: TRBJ2-3
V gene: TRBV6-5
CDR3 DNA: TGTGCCAGCGTTCTAGCGGGAGGGGGAGATACGCAGTATTTT
CDR3 protein: CASVLAGGGDTQYF

clone size: .
D gene: TRBD1
J gene: TRBJ1-1
V gene: TRBV13
CDR3 DNA: TGTGCCAGCAGCCAGGACAGGGCGTCGGCGAACACTGAAGCTTTCTTT
CDR3 protein: CASSQDRASANTEAFF

clone size: .
D gene: .
J gene: TRBJ2-2
V gene: TRBV14
CDR3 DNA: TGTGCCAGCAGTCCAGGGTTTCTCTCCGGGGAGCTGTTTTTT
CDR3 protein: CASSPGFLSGELFF

clone size: .
D gene: .
J gene: TRBJ2-5
V gene: TRBV5-4
CDR3 DNA: TGTGCCAGCAGCTTGGAGCCGGAGACCCAGTACTTC
CDR3 protein: CASSLEPETQYF

clone size: .
D gene: .
J gene: TRBJ1-1
V gene: TRBV25-1
CDR3 DNA: TGTGCCAGCAGTGACTTTCGACAGTCTGTGAACACTGAAGCTTTCTTT
CDR3 protein: CASSDFRQSVNTEAFF

clone size: .
D gene: TRBD1
J gene: TRBJ1-1
V gene: TRBV10-1
CDR3 DNA: TGCGCCAGCAGTGAAGACAGGGGGCCGAGAGGTGAAGCTTTCTTT
CDR3 protein: CASSEDRGPRGEAFF

clone size: .
D gene: .
J gene: TRBJ1-6
V gene: TRBV28
CDR3 DNA: TGTGCCAGCAGGAGGGTAATATATAATTCACCCCTCCACTTT
CDR3 protein: CASRRVIYNSPLHF

clone size: .
D gene: .
J gene: TRBJ2-7
V gene: TRBV7-9
CDR3 DNA: TGTGCCAGCAGCCACGGGATCTTCTACGAGCAGTACTTC
CDR3 protein: CASSHGIFYEQYF

clone size: .
D gene: .
J gene: TRBJ2-7
V gene: TRBV5-1
CDR3 DNA: TGCGCCAGCAGCTTGGACGGACAGTACATAAACGAGCAGTACTTC
CDR3 protein: CASSLDGQYINEQYF

clone size: .
D gene: .
J gene: TRBJ2-6
V gene: TRBV18
CDR3 DNA: TGTGCCAGCTCACTAATTGGGGACACCCGCTCTGGGGCCAACGTCCTGACTTTC
CDR3 protein: CASSLIGDTRSGANVLTF

clone size: .
D gene: .
J gene: TRBJ2-6
V gene: TRBV5-6
CDR3 DNA: TGTGCCAGCAGCCCCTTAAACACAGGGCCAAGGGGGGCCAACGTCCTGACTTTC
CDR3 protein: CASSPLNTGPRGANVLTF

clone size: .
D gene: TRBD1
J gene: TRBJ1-3
V gene: TRBV7-9
CDR3 DNA: TGTGCCAGCAGCTCGACAGGGGGCGGAAACACCATATATTTT
CDR3 protein: CASSSTGGGNTIYF

clone size: many
D gene: .
J gene: TRBJ1-6
V gene: TRBV5-4
CDR3 DNA: TGTGCCAGCAGCTCGCAGGGTGCGCGGTCACCCCTCCACTTT
CDR3 protein: CASSSQGARSPLHF

clone size: .
D gene: .
J gene: TRBJ2-1
V gene: TRBV7-9
CDR3 DNA: TGTGCCAGCAGCTTAGACGGAGGCAATGAGCAGTTCTTC
CDR3 protein: CASSLDGGNEQFF

clone size: .
D gene: .
J gene: TRBJ1-2
V gene: TRBV9
CDR3 DNA: TGTGCCAGCAGCGATACAAGAGCGGATGGCTACACCTTC
CDR3 protein: CASSDTRADGYTF

clone size: .
D gene: .
J gene: TRBJ1-2
V gene: TRBV25-1
CDR3 DNA: TGTGCCAGCAGTGAATTAGGGGCTTCACTTTATGGCTACACCTTC
CDR3 protein: CASSELGASLYGYTF

clone size: .
D gene: TRBD2
J gene: TRBJ2-1
V gene: TRBV6-4
CDR3 DNA: TGTGCCAGCAGTGTAGAACTAGCGGGATCGGATGAGCAGTTCTTC
CDR3 protein: CASSVELAGSDEQFF

clone size: .
D gene: TRBD1
J gene: TRBJ1-5
V gene: TRBV30
CDR3 DNA: TGTGCCTGGAGTGTACAGACAGGGGTAGGTCAGCCCCAGCATTTT
CDR3 protein: CAWSVQTGVGQPQHF

clone size: .
D gene: TRBD2
J gene: TRBJ2-1
V gene: TRBV7-2
CDR3 DNA: TGTGCCAGCAGCTCCCGCGGGAGGGGATCCTACAATGAGCAGTTCTTC
CDR3 protein: CASSSRGRGSYNEQFF

clone size: once
D gene: TRBD1
J gene: TRBJ2-7
V gene: TRBV28
CDR3 DNA: TGTGCCAGCAGTTCCCGGGACAGGGGGCGCGACGAGCAGTACTTC
CDR3 protein: CASSSRDRGRDEQYF

clone size: .
D gene: .
J gene: TRBJ1-3
V gene: TRBV9
CDR3 DNA: TGTGCCAGCAGCGTAGGGGGAGGGGAAGGCTCTGGAAACACCATATATTTT
CDR3 protein: CASSVGGGEGSGNTIYF

clone size: .
D gene: .
J gene: TRBJ2-1
V gene: TRBV7-2
CDR3 DNA: TGTGCCAGCAGCTTACAAGCGGTCTCCTACAATGAGCAGTTCTTC
CDR3 protein: CASSLQAVSYNEQFF

clone size: .
D gene: .
J gene: TRBJ2-5
V gene: TRBV19
CDR3 DNA: TGTGCCAGTAGTATAGTGTCCGGACAGCAAGAGACCCAGTACTTC
CDR3 protein: CASSIVSGQQETQYF

clone size: .
D gene: TRBD1
J gene: TRBJ1-1
V gene: TRBV14
CDR3 DNA: TGTGCCAGCAGCAAAACCGGGACAGGGGAGATGAACACTGAAGCTTTCTTT
CDR3 protein: CASSKTGTGEMNTEAFF

clone size: .
D gene: .
J gene: TRBJ1-6
V gene: TRBV5-4
CDR3 DNA: TGTGCCAGCAGTTGGGGGGGCACGAATAATTCACCCCTCCACTTT
CDR3 protein: CASSWGGTNNSPLHF

clone size: .
D gene: TRBD1
J gene: TRBJ2-7
V gene: TRBV11-2
CDR3 DNA: TGTGCCAGCAGCCTGAGACAGGGCGAGCAGTACTTC
CDR3 protein: CASSLRQGEQYF

clone size: .
D gene: TRBD1
J gene: TRBJ1-1
V gene: TRBV7-2
CDR3 DNA: TGTGCCAGCAGCTTAGTGTTGGGACAGGGGGCGACCACTGAAGCTTTCTTT
CDR3 protein: CASSLVLGQGATTEAFF

clone size: .
D gene: .
J gene: TRBJ2-7
V gene: TRBV5-1
CDR3 DNA: TGCGCCAGCAGCTTGGGAGGGGGGGACTACGAGCAGTACTTC
CDR3 protein: CASSLGGGDYEQYF

clone size: .
D gene: .
J gene: TRBJ1-1
V gene: TRBV7-2
CDR3 DNA: TGTGCCAGCACCGGCCGGGGGGGTTTCGTCGAAGCTTTCTTT
CDR3 protein: CASTGRGGFVEAFF

clone size: .
D gene: TRBD2
J gene: TRBJ2-5
V gene: TRBV3-1/TRBV3-2
CDR3 DNA: TGTGCCAGCAGCCAACGCGGGAGGGCCCCAGAGACCCAGTACTTC
CDR3 protein: CASSQRGRAPETQYF

clone size: .
D gene: .
J gene: TRBJ2-4
V gene: TRBV21-1
CDR3 DNA: TGTGCCAGCAGCCCCGGACAGGGTGAAAACATTCAGTACTTC
CDR3 protein: CASSPGQGENIQYF

clone size: .
D gene: .
J gene: TRBJ2-3
V gene: TRBV28
CDR3 DNA: TGTGCCAGCAGTTTCGAGTCGGCGGGAAAGATCAGTACGCAGTATTTT
CDR3 protein: CASSFESAGKISTQYF

clone size: .
D gene: .
J gene: TRBJ2-7
V gene: TRBV20-1
CDR3 DNA: TGCAGTGCTAGACCCGGCTACGAGCAGTACTTC
CDR3 protein: CSARPGYEQYF

clone size: .
D gene: .
J gene: TRBJ1-6
V gene: TRBV7-9
CDR3 DNA: TGTGCCAGCAGCTCTGACTCGGATAATTCACCCCTCCACTTT
CDR3 protein: CASSSDSDNSPLHF

clone size: .
D gene: TRBD1
J gene: TRBJ1-2
V gene: TRBV19
CDR3 DNA: TGTGCCAGTAGTTTAGGGGGCACTAACTATGGCTACACCTTC
CDR3 protein: CASSLGGTNYGYTF

clone size: .
D gene: .
J gene: TRBJ2-7
V gene: TRBV19
CDR3 DNA: TGTGCCAGTAGTACCAGCCGCGGCACTAACTACGAGCAGTACTTC
CDR3 protein: CASSTSRGTNYEQYF